This TCR beta chain was found in a study of blood T cell repertoires in COVID-19. Only in-frame clones appear in the TCRdb table, and some are missing; sequencing was by immunoSEQ multiplex PCR. The data show about 140,000 clones, 87% seen once. Enrolled through a virtual design, the participants were between roughly 18 and 90 years of age and came from about two dozen US areas. Cohort assignment relied on participant-reported clinical history. Germline V gene sequence: CDR1 LGHDT, CDR2 YNNKEL (reference sequence). The CDR3 length is 17 residues. Losses at the gene ends were 0 bases for V and 6 bases for J; bases not matched to a gene: 9.

This TCR derives from a man aged 55 to 70 who had recovered from COVID-19. The sequencing sample was made of PBMCs or T cells enriched from blood (not recorded which). The chain has TRBV3-1 (or the pseudogene TRBV3-2) and TRBJ2-1, with 9 bases fitting TRBD2. CDR3 nucleotides: TGTGCCAGCAGCCAAGAAGAAAGGCGGGGGGGCAGCAATGAGCAGTTCTTC. It specifies CASSQEERRGGSNEQFF.